A single sample is the source of the 21 T cell receptor beta chains below, sequenced in a study of blood T cell repertoires in COVID-19. The data were produced by immunoSEQ multiplex PCR, yet TCRdb's version contains in-frame clones alone and is incomplete. This table holds roughly 55,000 clones, about 72% found once. The material sequenced was peripheral blood. The receptors derive from a man older than 75 with acute or convalescent COVID-19.

This clone was found a few times. This sequence joins TRBV7-2 and TRBJ1-3, with D maybe TRBD1 (5 bases). Germline V CDR1 and CDR2: SGHTA, FQGNSA. V was clipped by 5 bases and J by 1 base, with 15 bases between them. The CDR3 spans 16 residues. CDR3 in amino acids: CASSTQTGLSGNTIYF. DNA of the CDR3: TGTGCCAGCAGCACACAAACAGGTTTATCTGGAAACACCATATATTTT.

The chain recombines TRBV25-1 with TRBJ1-2, with 11 bases matching TRBD1. This CDR3 is 15 amino acids long. V was pared by 3 bases and J by 6 bases, with 6 bases of the junction left unmatched. Germline V lookup: CDR1 MGHDK, CDR2 SYGVNS. The CDR3 DNA sequence: TGTGCCAGCAGTGAGCTTGGACAGGGGGCGGATGGCTACACCTTC. Amino acid sequence: CASSELGQGADGYTF.

The chain employs TRBV30 and TRBJ2-3; D is unresolved. This CDR3 spans 12 amino acids. Germline CDR1 GTSNPN, CDR2 SVGIG (reference sequence). V lost 2 bases and J 2 bases, leaving 5 bases between the germline ends. CDR3 bases: TGTGCCTGGAGTATTATCACAGATACGCAGTATTTT. Translation gives CAWSIITDTQYF.

This clone was detected only a few times. This chain links TRBV11-3 with TRBJ1-1, with TRBD1 as a possible D gene (6 bases). V was pared by 0 bases and J by 0 bases, with 14 bases between. The CDR3 length is 17 residues. Germline CDR1 and CDR2: SGHNT and YENEEA. CDR3 in DNA: TGTGCCAGCAGCTTAGAATTCTATGCAGGGGTGAACACTGAAGCTTTCTTT. This translates into CASSLEFYAGVNTEAFF.

The chain employs TRBV2 and TRBJ2-5; TRBD1 agrees at 7 bases. V lost 4 bases and J lost 0; bases outside the gene matches: 5. CDR1 and CDR2 (germline): SNHLY, FYNNEI. The CDR3 loop spans 15 amino acids. The chain's CDR3 is CASSGQGRNQETQYF. The CDR3, as DNA: TGTGCCAGCAGTGGACAGGGCCGGAACCAAGAGACCCAGTACTTC.

This chain joins TRBV3-1 (or the pseudogene TRBV3-2) and TRBJ2-1; 9 positions agree with TRBD1. CDR3 size: 15 residues. Trimming took 4 bases from V and 7 from J; bases not matched to a gene: 8. Germline CDR1 reads LGHDT; CDR2 reads YNNKEL (reference sequence). As DNA, the CDR3 is TGTGCCAGCAGCCCCTGGGACAGGGAATGGAATGAGCAGTTCTTC. Protein sequence: CASSPWDREWNEQFF.

V gene TRBV18 combines with J gene TRBJ2-7, with D possibly matching TRBD1 (5 bases). The V end lost 6 bases, the J end lost 3 bases, and 15 bases lay between the germline ends. The length of the CDR3 is 14 residues. The V gene's germline CDR1 is KGHSH and CDR2 LQKENI. CDR3 residues: CASSQGSGGYEQYF. CDR3 coding DNA: TGTGCCAGCTCCCAGGGTTCGGGCGGCTACGAGCAGTACTTC.

V usage is TRBV4-2 and J usage is TRBJ2-2, with D perhaps TRBD1 (5 bases). Germline V gives CDR1 LGHNA, CDR2 YNFKEQ. Trimming took 4 bases from V and 6 from J, leaving 9 bases between them. CDR3 size: 13 residues. CDR3 region: CASSPQGPGELFF. The CDR3 DNA reads as TGTGCCAGCAGCCCGCAGGGTCCCGGGGAGCTGTTTTTT.

The rearrangement uses TRBV5-6 and TRBJ1-1; tentative D call: TRBD1 (5 bases). The ends were cut back, 0 bases at V and 0 bases at J, with 9 bases in the middle. The CDR3 consists of 15 residues. Germline CDR1 is SGHDT and CDR2 is YYEEEE. CDR3 sequence: CASSLVGGMNTEAFF. In nucleotides, the CDR3 is TGTGCCAGCAGCTTGGTGGGGGGGATGAACACTGAAGCTTTCTTT.

This sequence joins TRBV28 and TRBJ1-2; possibly TRBD1 for D (5 bases). The V gene lost 1 base and the J gene lost 2 bases, with 8 bases spanning the gap. Germline V gives CDR1 MDHEN, CDR2 SYDVKM. This CDR3 contains 14 residues. The CDR3 loop is CASSLFAGNYGYTF. In DNA, the CDR3 is TGTGCCAGCAGTTTATTCGCAGGGAACTATGGCTACACCTTC.

The J gene is TRBJ2-2, the V gene TRBV7-3; 11 bases map to TRBD2. The CDR3 has 18 residues. CDR1 and CDR2 from the germline V gene are SGHTA and FQGTGA. Trimming cost V 0 bases and J 0 bases; bases outside gene matches: 3. CDR3: CASSLTSGRGSNTGELFF. CDR3 sequence (DNA): TGTGCCAGCAGCTTAACTAGCGGGAGGGGGTCGAACACCGGGGAGCTGTTTTTT.

This clone has just one count. The J gene is TRBJ2-1, the V gene TRBV5-1; 9 bases are shared with TRBD1. Germline V gives CDR1 SGHRS, CDR2 YFSETQ. The CDR3 consists of 15 residues. The ends lost 0 bases at V and 6 bases at J; junction bases unmatched: 4. CDR3 bases: TGCGCCAGCAGCTTGGGACAGGGGGTTTTCAATGAGCAGTTCTTC. Translation: CASSLGQGVFNEQFF.

The chain's CDR3 is CASSFRGVGSGELFF. In DNA form, the CDR3 reads TGTGCCAGCAGCTTTCGGGGGGTCGGTTCTGGGGAGCTGTTTTTT. This chain connects TRBV11-3 to TRBJ2-2; 7 nucleotides agree with TRBD2. CDR1 and CDR2 (germline): SGHNT, YENEEA. Trimming removed 3 bases from V and 8 bases from J; junction bases left unmatched: 9. The CDR3 has 15 amino acids. The whole variable domain, remainder taken from reference TRBV11-3 and TRBJ2-2, is EAGVVQSPRYKIIEKKQPVAFWCNPISGHNTLYWYLQNLGQGPELLIRYENEEAVDDSQLPKDRFSAERLKGVDSTLKIQPAELGDSAVYLCASSFRGVGSGELFFGEGSRLTVL.

Relative to its sample, this clone is large. This chain links TRBV3-1 (or the pseudogene TRBV3-2) with TRBJ2-1; possibly TRBD2 for D (6 bases). CDR3 length equals 15 residues. The germline gives CDR1 LGHDT, CDR2 YNNKEL (reference sequence). Trimming took 4 bases from V and 8 from J, leaving 18 bases between them. CDR3 in amino acids: CASSPVRLVGDEQFF. For the CDR3, the DNA is TGTGCCAGCAGCCCTGTGCGACTAGTTGGGGATGAGCAGTTCTTC.

In its sample, this clone was seen once. This chain connects TRBV19 to TRBJ1-5; maybe TRBD1 (5 bases). The ends were cut back, 0 bases at V and 1 base at J, with 10 bases in the middle. Germline V gives CDR1 LNHDA, CDR2 SQIVND (reference sequence). This CDR3 spans 16 amino acids. DNA of the CDR3: TGTGCCAGTAGTATAGACGGGGGAGCAAGCAATCAGCCCCAGCATTTT. Its translation is CASSIDGGASNQPQHF.

The rearrangement links TRBV3-1 (or the pseudogene TRBV3-2) to TRBJ1-3; D unresolved. The CDR3 contains 13 residues. The germline CDR1 and CDR2 sequences are LGHDT and YNNKEL (reference sequence). The ends were cut back, 2 bases at V and 0 bases at J, with 2 bases in the middle. The CDR3 DNA is TGTGCCAGCAGCCAACACTCTGGAAACACCATATATTTT. Protein sequence: CASSQHSGNTIYF.

As to this clone: The sample contains more than one DNA sequence encoding this CDR3. The chain has TRBV11-3 and TRBJ1-3; 7 bases are a match to TRBD1. Per the germline V gene, CDR1 is SGHNT and CDR2 is YENEEA. V was clipped by 5 bases and J by 4 bases; unmatched bases: 8. The CDR3 is 15 residues long. The DNA for the CDR3 is TGTGCCAGCAGCCCCCGACAGGGATCAGGAAACACCATATATTTT. Its protein is CASSPRQGSGNTIYF.

The chain joins TRBV5-5 to TRBJ2-5, with TRBD2 identical over 9 bases. The trim removed 7 bases at V and 2 bases at J, leaving 6 bases unmatched. CDR1 and CDR2 from the germline V gene are SGHKS and YYEKEE (reference sequence). This CDR3 has 14 amino acids. CDR3 DNA: TGTGCCAGCTCCGGGACTAGCCTTCAAGAGACCCAGTACTTC. Protein sequence: CASSGTSLQETQYF.

This chain joins TRBV19 and TRBJ2-2, with D perhaps matching TRBD2 (5 bases). CDR1 is LNHDA, CDR2 SQIVND, per germline (reference sequence). The CDR3 extends over 14 amino acids. Between the trimmed V and J ends, which lost 6 bases and 0 bases, there was a span of 8 bases. The CDR3 nucleotides read TGTGCCAGTAGCTGGGGAGCGAACACCGGGGAGCTGTTTTTT. The encoded protein is CASSWGANTGELFF.

The chain links TRBV29-1 to TRBJ1-2; 11 bases are a match to TRBD1. With V trimmed by 6 bases and J by 4 bases, 10 bases remained unmatched. The CDR3 is 15 residues long. CDR1 is SQVTM, CDR2 ANQGSEA, per germline. CDR3 nucleotides: TGCAGCGTGGCCGACGCCGGGACAGGGGGCTATGGCTACACCTTC. Its translation is CSVADAGTGGYGYTF. Supplemented by reference TRBV29-1 and TRBJ1-2, the full variable domain reads SAVISQKPSRDICQRGTSLTIQCQVDSQVTMMFWYRQQPGQSLTLIATANQGSEATYESGFVIDKFPISRPNLTFSTLTVSNMSPEDSSIYLCSVADAGTGGYGYTFGSGTRLTVV.

The rearrangement joins TRBV2 to TRBJ1-5, with 7 nucleotides matching TRBD1. The length of the CDR3 is 14 residues. With 6 bases clipped from V and 5 bases from J, the junction kept 7 bases outside the gene matches. The germline V gene has CDR1 SNHLY and CDR2 FYNNEI. The CDR3 protein is CASSRQGYDQPQHF. Written as DNA, the CDR3 is TGTGCCAGCAGCAGACAGGGTTATGATCAGCCCCAGCATTTT. The complete variable domain, with remaining parts taken from reference TRBV2 and TRBJ1-5, reads EPEVTQTPSHQVTQMGQEVILRCVPISNHLYFYWYRQILGQKVEFLVSFYNNEISEKSEIFDDQFSVERPDGSNFTLKIRSTKLEDSAMYFCASSRQGYDQPQHFGDGTRLSIL.